This TCR beta chain was recovered during a study of T cell changes during pregnancy in multiple sclerosis. The V gene end was trimmed by 1 base and the J gene end by 6 bases; junction bases not matched to a gene: 7. From germline, CDR1 is SGHNT and CDR2 YENEEA. CDR3 length equals 16 residues. Generated by immunoSEQ multiplex PCR, the TCRdb table keeps only in-frame clones and is missing some. The table lists about 80,000 clones, 92% of them singletons. This TCR derives from a female donor with multiple sclerosis, enrolled in a pregnancy study. The V gene is TRBV11-3, the J gene TRBJ2-3, with 10 bases that match TRBD2. The sequences come from peripheral blood, collected before pregnancy. This chain's CDR3 is CASSLGLAGHRDTQYF. CDR3 DNA sequence: TGTGCCAGCAGCTTAGGACTAGCGGGCCACAGGGATACGCAGTATTTT.